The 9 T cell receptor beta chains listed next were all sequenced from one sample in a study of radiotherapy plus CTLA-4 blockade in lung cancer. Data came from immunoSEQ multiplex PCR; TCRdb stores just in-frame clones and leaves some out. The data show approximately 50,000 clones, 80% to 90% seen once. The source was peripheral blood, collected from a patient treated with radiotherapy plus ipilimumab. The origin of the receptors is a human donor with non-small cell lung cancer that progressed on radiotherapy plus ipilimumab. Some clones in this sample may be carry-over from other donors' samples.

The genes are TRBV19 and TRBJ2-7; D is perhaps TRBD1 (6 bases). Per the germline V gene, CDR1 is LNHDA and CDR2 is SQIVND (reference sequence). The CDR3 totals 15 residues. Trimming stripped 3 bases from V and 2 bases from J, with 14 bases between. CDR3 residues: CASSIFRGTAYEQYF. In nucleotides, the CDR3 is TGTGCCAGTAGTATTTTCAGGGGAACGGCCTACGAGCAGTACTTC.

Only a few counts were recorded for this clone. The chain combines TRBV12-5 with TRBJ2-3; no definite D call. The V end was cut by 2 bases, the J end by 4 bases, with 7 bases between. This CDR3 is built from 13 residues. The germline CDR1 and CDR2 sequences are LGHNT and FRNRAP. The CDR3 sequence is CASGLFISDTQYF. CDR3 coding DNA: TGTGCTAGTGGTTTGTTCATTTCAGATACGCAGTATTTT.

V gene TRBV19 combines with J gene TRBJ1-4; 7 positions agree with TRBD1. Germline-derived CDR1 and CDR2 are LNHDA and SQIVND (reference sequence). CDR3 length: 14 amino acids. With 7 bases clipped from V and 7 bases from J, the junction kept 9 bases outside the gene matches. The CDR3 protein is CASKTGEIGEKLFF. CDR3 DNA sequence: TGTGCCAGTAAAACAGGGGAGATCGGTGAAAAACTGTTTTTT.

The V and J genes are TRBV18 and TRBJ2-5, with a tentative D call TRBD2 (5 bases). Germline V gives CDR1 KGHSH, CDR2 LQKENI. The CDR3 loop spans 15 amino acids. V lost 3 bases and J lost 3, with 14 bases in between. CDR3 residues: CASSPRTGTKETQYF. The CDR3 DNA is TGTGCCAGCTCACCCCGGACGGGAACTAAAGAGACCCAGTACTTC.

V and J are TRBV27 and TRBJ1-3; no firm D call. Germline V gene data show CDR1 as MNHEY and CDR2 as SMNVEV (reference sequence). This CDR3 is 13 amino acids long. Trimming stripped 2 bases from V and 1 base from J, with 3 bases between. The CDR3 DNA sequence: TGTGCCAGCAGTTTACGGTCTGGAAACACCATATATTTT. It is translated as CASSLRSGNTIYF.

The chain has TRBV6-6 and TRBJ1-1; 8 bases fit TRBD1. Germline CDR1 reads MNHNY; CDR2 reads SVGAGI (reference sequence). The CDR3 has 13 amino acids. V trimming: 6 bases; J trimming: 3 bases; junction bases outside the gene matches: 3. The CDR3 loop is CASRVTGDTEAFF. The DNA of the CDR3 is TGTGCCAGCAGAGTGACAGGGGACACTGAAGCTTTCTTT.

The CDR3 sequence is CASSHPGRGNTIYF. For the CDR3, the DNA is TGCGCCAGCAGCCACCCTGGCCGCGGAAACACCATATATTTT. The rearrangement joins TRBV4-3 to TRBJ1-3; the D is unclear. Trimming took off 3 bases at V and 4 bases at J, with 10 bases between the two ends. There are 14 residues in the CDR3. CDR1 is LGHNA and CDR2 is YSLEER in the germline V gene.

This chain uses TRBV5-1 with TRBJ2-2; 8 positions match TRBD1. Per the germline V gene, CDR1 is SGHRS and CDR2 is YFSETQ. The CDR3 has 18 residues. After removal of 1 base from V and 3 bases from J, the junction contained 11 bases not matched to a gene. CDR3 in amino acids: CASSLFDRGVEDTGELFF. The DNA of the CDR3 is TGCGCCAGCAGCTTGTTTGACAGGGGAGTGGAGGACACCGGGGAGCTGTTTTTT.

The CDR3 DNA reads TGTGCCACCAGCAGAGTCCGGTCTGGTGGGAGTGACACCATATATTTT. Amino acids: CATSRVRSGGSDTIYF. The chain carries TRBV15 and TRBJ1-3, with D unresolved. The CDR3 has 16 amino acids. V was pared by 1 base and J by 8 bases, with 18 bases between. CDR1 LNHNV and CDR2 YYDKDF come from the germline V gene (reference sequence).